These 3 T cell receptor beta chains came from one sample sequenced in a study of blood T cells in healthy people across ages. For the second PCR, which ran for 7 to 11 cycles, a sample-barcoded 5' primer and a J-beta primer mix were used. Each CDR3 protein gets one entry after TCRdb re-called the 5' RACE reads with MiXCR. The table has more than 500,000 distinct CDR3 sequences, 27% seen once. Material for sequencing was blood. All receptors derive from a woman in her seventies in good health.

Only a few counts were recorded for this clonotype. The CDR3 region is CSARDPSGGRYNEQFF. For the CDR3, the DNA is TGCAGTGCTAGAGATCCTAGCGGGGGGAGGTACAATGAGCAGTTCTTC. This chain uses TRBV20-1 with TRBJ2-1; 11 bases fit TRBD2. V gave up 0 bases and J gave up 4 bases; unmatched junction bases: 5. Germline assignment: CDR1 DFQATT and CDR2 SNEGSKA (reference sequence). This CDR3 contains 16 residues.

V usage is TRBV11-2 and J usage is TRBJ1-2; D gene ambiguous. The CDR3 runs to 16 residues. Germline V gives CDR1 SGHAT, CDR2 FQNNGV. With 7 bases removed from V and 0 bases from J, the gap between germline ends came to 18 bases. The DNA for the CDR3 is TGTGCCAGCACCCTAAGCACGGCGGTCGCTAACTATGGCTACACCTTC. Translated: CASTLSTAVANYGYTF. Full variable domain (missing parts from reference TRBV11-2 and TRBJ1-2): EAGVAQSPRYKIIEKRQSVAFWCNPISGHATLYWYQQILGQGPKLLIQFQNNGVVDDSQLPKDRFSAERLKGVDSTLKIQPAKLEDSAVYLCASTLSTAVANYGYTFGSGTRLTVV.

This clonotype has a handful of counts. The chain has TRBV30 and TRBJ2-7; tentatively, D is TRBD1 (6 bases). V lost 7 bases and J 6 bases, leaving 16 bases between the germline ends. Germline V CDR1 and CDR2: GTSNPN, SVGIG (reference sequence). The CDR3 is made up of 12 amino acids. In DNA, the CDR3 is TGTGCCTCGCTGAGGGGGAAAGGCGAGCAGTACTTC. This encodes CASLRGKGEQYF.